These T cell receptor beta chains were read from a single sample in a study of shared clonotypes between healthy human individuals. Profiling relied on immunoSEQ multiplex PCR, and the TCRdb table lists in-frame clones only, not all of them. Of 600,000 or so clones listed, about 98% are singletons. The sample taken for sequencing was naive CD8+ T cells sorted from blood. These receptors were taken from a man aged 30 to 39 in good health. CDR3s include the opening cysteine and the closing phenylalanine or tryptophan. The order of the fields is J gene, clone size, D gene, V gene, CDR3 protein, CDR3 DNA. A D gene is named only where the DNA matches it firmly. Clone sizes are given selectively: once, few, many, or a class where the clone is expanded.

TRBJ2-7 - TRBD2 TRBV9 CASSVSTSGSSYEQYF TGTGCCAGCAGCGTATCGACTAGCGGGAGTTCCTACGAGCAGTACTTC
TRBJ2-4 - - TRBV27 CASGPQLAKNIQYF TGTGCCAGCGGGCCCCAACTAGCCAAAAACATTCAGTACTTC
TRBJ2-2 - TRBD2 TRBV5-4 CASSSPSGSPPGELFF TGTGCCAGCAGCTCGCCTAGCGGGAGCCCGCCCGGGGAGCTGTTTTTT
TRBJ2-6 - TRBD2 TRBV9 CASSAGGGPFLSVLTF TGTGCCAGCAGCGCTGGGGGAGGGCCCTTCCTCAGTGTCCTGACTTTC
TRBJ2-1 - - TRBV16 CASSHTQYNEQFF TGTGCCAGCAGCCACACACAGTACAATGAGCAGTTCTTC
TRBJ2-7 - - TRBV9 CASSGEVGFGEQYF TGTGCCAGCAGCGGAGAGGTGGGGTTTGGCGAGCAGTACTTC
TRBJ2-5 - TRBD1 TRBV18 CASSQPSTGWETQYF TGTGCCAGCTCCCAACCCTCGACAGGGTGGGAGACCCAGTACTTC
TRBJ2-7 many - TRBV27 CASSSSYEQYF TGTGCCAGCAGTTCCTCCTACGAGCAGTACTTC
TRBJ2-3 once TRBD2 TRBV4-1 CASSQDLGLAVVDTQYF TGCGCCAGCAGCCAAGATCTGGGACTAGCGGTCGTTGATACGCAGTATTTT
TRBJ2-3 once - TRBV29-1 CSVDSFGAGAPADTQYF TGCAGCGTTGACTCTTTCGGGGCGGGGGCGCCGGCAGATACGCAGTATTTT
TRBJ2-1 - - TRBV18 CASSPDNEQFF TGTGCCAGCTCACCTGACAATGAGCAGTTCTTC
TRBJ2-7 - - TRBV27 CASSPAVSSYEQYF TGTGCCAGCAGCCCCGCGGTTAGCTCCTACGAGCAGTACTTC
TRBJ2-7 - - TRBV27 CASSLSSPSAEQYF TGTGCCAGCAGTTTATCTTCACCTAGCGCTGAGCAGTACTTC
TRBJ1-1 once TRBD1 TRBV6-1 CASSEAGTGANTEAFF TGTGCCAGCAGTGAAGCCGGGACAGGGGCGAACACTGAAGCTTTCTTT
TRBJ2-1 - - TRBV6-5 CASAAGLLYNEQFF TGTGCCAGCGCAGCCGGACTATTATACAATGAGCAGTTCTTC
TRBJ2-1 once TRBD2 TRBV7-9 CARESGGKNEQFF TGTGCCAGGGAAAGCGGGGGGAAGAATGAGCAGTTCTTC
TRBJ2-3 - - TRBV29-1 CSVEPTYPSDTDTQYF TGCAGCGTTGAACCCACATACCCTAGCGATACCGATACGCAGTATTTT
TRBJ2-7 - - TRBV7-3 CASSLYPGRYEQYF TGTGCCAGCAGCTTATACCCCGGGCGATACGAGCAGTACTTC
TRBJ2-7 - - TRBV27 CASSLYSGIREQYF TGTGCCAGCAGTTTATATAGCGGAATACGCGAGCAGTACTTC
TRBJ2-7 - - TRBV29-1 CSVEDPGEEYEQYF TGCAGCGTTGAAGATCCAGGGGAAGAGTACGAGCAGTACTTC
TRBJ1-1 - TRBD1 TRBV2 CASRTGAGYTEAFF TGTGCCAGCAGGACAGGGGCGGGCTACACTGAAGCTTTCTTT
TRBJ2-1 - TRBD1 TRBV7-9 CASSLVGTGYNEQFF TGTGCCAGCAGCTTAGTGGGGACAGGATACAATGAGCAGTTCTTC
TRBJ1-1 - TRBD1 TRBV7-6 CASSFGQGARNTEAFF TGTGCCAGCAGCTTCGGACAGGGGGCGCGGAACACTGAAGCTTTCTTT
TRBJ1-1 - - TRBV27 CASSPTGNTEAFF TGTGCCAGCAGTCCGACAGGGAACACTGAAGCTTTCTTT
TRBJ2-3 once - TRBV15 CATSSPGDTQYF TGTGCCACCAGCAGCCCAGGAGATACGCAGTATTTT
TRBJ2-1 - - TRBV6-5 CASSYSEDTYNEQFF TGTGCCAGCAGTTACTCTGAGGACACTTACAATGAGCAGTTCTTC
TRBJ2-7 - TRBD1 TRBV11-2 CASTSGGYEQYF TGTGCCAGCACCTCAGGGGGCTACGAGCAGTACTTC
TRBJ2-1 - TRBD1 TRBV27 CASSWDRANEQFF TGTGCCAGCAGTTGGGACAGGGCGAATGAGCAGTTCTTC
TRBJ2-2 - TRBD1 TRBV7-9 CASSPTGGENTGELFF TGTGCCAGCAGCCCGACAGGGGGTGAGAACACCGGGGAGCTGTTTTTT
TRBJ2-3 - TRBD2 TRBV10-3 CAISEPSGSLGADTQYF TGTGCCATCAGTGAGCCGAGCGGGAGTCTGGGGGCAGATACGCAGTATTTT
TRBJ1-1 - - TRBV6-5 CASSYSGGMTAFF TGTGCCAGCAGTTACTCAGGGGGAATGACGGCTTTCTTT
TRBJ2-7 - - TRBV7-9 CASSSTEHGEQYF TGTGCCAGCAGCTCTACCGAACACGGCGAGCAGTACTTC
TRBJ2-1 - - TRBV29-1 CSVEDRIRVPYNEQFF TGCAGCGTTGAAGATCGAATTAGAGTTCCCTACAATGAGCAGTTCTTC
TRBJ2-2 - TRBD2 TRBV5-4 CASSQGLAETNTGELFF TGTGCCAGCAGCCAGGGACTAGCGGAAACGAACACCGGGGAGCTGTTTTTT
TRBJ2-2 - - TRBV29-1 CSVARHTGELFF TGCAGCGTTGCAAGACACACCGGGGAGCTGTTTTTT
TRBJ2-2 - - TRBV27 CASTRVQNTGELFF TGTGCCAGCACTCGCGTTCAGAACACCGGGGAGCTGTTTTTT
TRBJ1-2 - TRBD1 TRBV29-1 CSVVSTGNYGYTF TGCAGCGTTGTTTCGACAGGGAACTATGGCTACACCTTC
TRBJ2-1 - - TRBV5-6 CASSLNGYNEQFF TGTGCCAGCAGCTTGAACGGATACAATGAGCAGTTCTTC
TRBJ2-1 - - TRBV6-5 CASSYGVSRVANEQFF TGTGCCAGCAGTTACGGTGTCTCCCGGGTAGCCAATGAGCAGTTCTTC
TRBJ2-5 once TRBD1 TRBV5-4 CASSSPLDRGQETQYF TGTGCCAGCAGCTCCCCCCTCGACAGGGGGCAAGAGACCCAGTACTTC